This is a list of T cell receptor beta chains from one sample in a study of T cell changes during pregnancy in multiple sclerosis. Clones were read by immunoSEQ multiplex PCR, and TCRdb kept only the in-frame ones, dropping some. The sample records tens of thousands of clones, roughly 92% being singletons. Sample: peripheral blood, taken in the second trimester of pregnancy. These receptors originate from a female donor with multiple sclerosis, enrolled in a pregnancy study. Both conserved end residues are part of each CDR3.

>TRBJ2-1|TRBV28
CASSLSTSGSLNEQFF
>TRBJ1-4|TRBV27
CASRFSPTGGINEKLFF
>TRBJ2-5|TRBV4-3
CASSQEEDGVGDQETQYF
>TRBJ2-1|TRBV5-5
CASSGDRNYNEQFF
>TRBJ1-2|TRBV2
CASHTGMEGYTF
>TRBJ1-1|TRBV10-3
CAIRGDETMNTEAFF
>TRBJ1-2|TRBV5-4
CASSLGGQGARGYTF
>TRBJ2-1|TRBV9
CASSVASGNTYYNEQFF
>TRBJ2-5|TRBV10-3
CAISAGTGVETQYF
>TRBJ2-5|TRBV5-1
CASSPLDSQETQYF
>TRBJ2-4|TRBV13
CASSFSPAKNIQYF
>TRBJ2-3|TRBV28
CASSLWTGGSTDTQYF
>TRBJ2-5|TRBV10-2
CASSDRVVTETQYF
>TRBJ2-1|TRBV2
CASSEVSGGLFSNEQFF
>TRBJ2-2|TRBV28
CASTPAGYTGELFF
>TRBJ1-1|TRBV5-1
CASSLGGTGIVAEAFF
>TRBJ1-3|TRBV25-1
CASSESGGTGGNTIYF
>TRBJ1-1|TRBV6-5
CASSYSATLNTEAFF
>TRBJ1-6|TRBV19
CASRPALGDSPLHF
>TRBJ2-6|TRBV19
CASRKGLAGVWGSGANVLTF
>TRBJ1-2|TRBV4-1
CASSQEYAVDYGYTF
>TRBJ1-6|TRBV27
CASSFGSNNSPLHF
>TRBJ2-2|TRBV5-1
CASTGTSGVTGELFF
>TRBJ2-7|TRBV28
CASSLAGQGAYEQYF
>TRBJ2-5|TRBV9
CASSASTSGGLETQYF
>TRBJ2-3|TRBV4-1
CASSQLDRDADTQYF
>TRBJ1-1|TRBV10-3
CAISESGAAAHKAFF
>TRBJ1-4|TRBV9
CASSVDGFEKLFF
>TRBJ1-2|TRBV5-4
CASSAKQGGGYGYTF
>TRBJ2-5|TRBV10-2
CATEDRLVTQYF
>TRBJ2-3|TRBV7-3
CASSLGWASGGADTQYF
>TRBJ1-2|TRBV5-4
CASSQGEGVYGYTF
>TRBJ2-3|TRBV14
CASSSRLARYTQYF
>TRBJ2-1|TRBV5-1
CASSLGTGGYNEQFF
>TRBJ2-1|TRBV28
CASRPGQGLNEQFF
>TRBJ1-1|TRBV6-6
CASSSFGQSGTEAFF
>TRBJ2-1|TRBV6-6
CASSPWTGNNEQFF
>TRBJ1-5|TRBV30
CAWSTGVNQPQHF
>TRBJ1-1|TRBV7-9
CASRRQGARTEAFF
>TRBJ2-7|TRBV14
CASSQVLAGVFEQYF